This T cell receptor (beta chain) was recorded in a study of cytomegalovirus exposure and HLA in healthy donors. Findings and caveats of the study: In a later analysis, specific HLA alleles were associated with 15,000 to 20,000 TCR beta sequences at a 0.05 false discovery rate. Later analysis indicated greater clonal expansion among HLA-associated TCR beta chains than among equally common other chains. Rarity characterized most TCR sequences, yet some public TCRs appeared in many donors.

A multiplex PCR was run with 60 Vbeta primers and 13 Jbeta primers. The repertoire was sequenced with immunoSEQ multiplex PCR; TCRdb's copy has only in-frame clones and lacks some. Among about 160,000 clones listed, around 80% were seen once. Germline V gene lookup returns CDR1 SQVTM and CDR2 ANQGSEA. This CDR3 has 13 amino acids. V gave up 1 base and J gave up 7 bases, with 13 bases separating them. When sampled, the donors appeared nominally healthy, though they likely had unrecorded immune exposures. Details on this clone: Its antigen is as yet unknown.

This receptor was obtained from a man in his forties or fifties in good health and CMV-seronegative. The J gene is TRBJ1-1, the V gene TRBV29-1, with D uncertain. Sequenced input: PBMCs. In DNA form, the CDR3 reads TGCAGCGTTGAAGGGCAGAAAGTTGTTGAAGCTTTCTTT. Translating it yields CSVEGQKVVEAFF.